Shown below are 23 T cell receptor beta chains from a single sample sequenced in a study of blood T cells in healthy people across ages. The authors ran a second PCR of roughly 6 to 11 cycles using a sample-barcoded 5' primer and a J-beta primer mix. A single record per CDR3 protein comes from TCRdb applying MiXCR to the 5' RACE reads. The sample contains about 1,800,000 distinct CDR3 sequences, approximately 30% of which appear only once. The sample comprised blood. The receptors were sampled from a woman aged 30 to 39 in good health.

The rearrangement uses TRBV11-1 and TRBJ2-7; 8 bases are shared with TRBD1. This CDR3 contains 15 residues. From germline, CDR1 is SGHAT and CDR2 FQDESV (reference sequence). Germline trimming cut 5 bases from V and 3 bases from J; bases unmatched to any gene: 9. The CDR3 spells CASSALPGGVYEQYF. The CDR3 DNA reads TGTGCCAGCAGCGCTCTCCCAGGGGGCGTCTACGAGCAGTACTTC.

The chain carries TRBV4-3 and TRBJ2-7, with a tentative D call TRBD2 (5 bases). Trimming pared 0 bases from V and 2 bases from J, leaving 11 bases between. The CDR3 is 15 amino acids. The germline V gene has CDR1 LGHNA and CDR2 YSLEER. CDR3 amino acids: CASSQDWGSAYEQYF. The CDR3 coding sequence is TGCGCCAGCAGCCAAGATTGGGGTAGCGCCTACGAGCAGTACTTC.

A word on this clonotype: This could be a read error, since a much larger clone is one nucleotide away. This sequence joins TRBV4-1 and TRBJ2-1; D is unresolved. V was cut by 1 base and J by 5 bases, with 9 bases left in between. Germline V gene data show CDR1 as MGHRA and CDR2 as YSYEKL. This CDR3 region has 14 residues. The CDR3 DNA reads TGCGCCAGCAGCCAAGTGTCCATGGACAATGAGCAGTTCTTC. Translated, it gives CASSQVSMDNEQFF.

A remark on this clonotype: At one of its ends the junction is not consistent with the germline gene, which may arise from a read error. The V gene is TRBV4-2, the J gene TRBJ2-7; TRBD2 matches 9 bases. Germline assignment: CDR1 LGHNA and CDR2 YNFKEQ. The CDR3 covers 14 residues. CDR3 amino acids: CASSQTSGPYERYF. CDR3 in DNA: TGTGCCAGCAGCCAGACTAGCGGTCCCTACGAGCGGTACTTC.

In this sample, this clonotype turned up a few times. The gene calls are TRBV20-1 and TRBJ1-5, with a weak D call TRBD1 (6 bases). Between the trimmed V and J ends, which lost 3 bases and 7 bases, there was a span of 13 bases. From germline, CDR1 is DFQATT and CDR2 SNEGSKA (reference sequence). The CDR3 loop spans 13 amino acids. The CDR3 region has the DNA TGCAGTGCTAGGCGGGACATAGAACAGCCCCAGCATTTT. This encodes CSARRDIEQPQHF.

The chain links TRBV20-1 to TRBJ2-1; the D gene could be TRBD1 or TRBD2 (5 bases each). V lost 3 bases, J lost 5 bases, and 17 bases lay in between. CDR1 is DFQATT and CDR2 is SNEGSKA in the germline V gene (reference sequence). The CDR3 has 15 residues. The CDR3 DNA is TGCAGTGCTAGGAGGGGCTGGCTAGCAAACAATGAGCAGTTCTTC. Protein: CSARRGWLANNEQFF.

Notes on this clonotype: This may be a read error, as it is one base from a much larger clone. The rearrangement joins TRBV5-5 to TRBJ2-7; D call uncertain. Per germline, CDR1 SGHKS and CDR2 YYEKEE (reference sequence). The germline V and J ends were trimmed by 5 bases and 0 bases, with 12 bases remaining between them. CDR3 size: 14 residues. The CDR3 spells CASRFSTASYEQYF. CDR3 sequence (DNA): TGTGCCAGCAGGTTCAGTACGGCCTCCTACGAGCAGTACTTC.

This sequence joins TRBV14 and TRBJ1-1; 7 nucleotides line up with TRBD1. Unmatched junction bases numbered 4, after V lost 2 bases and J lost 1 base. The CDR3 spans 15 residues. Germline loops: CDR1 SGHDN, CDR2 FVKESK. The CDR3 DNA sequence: TGTGCCAGCAGCCAATGGGACAGCTCGAACACTGAAGCTTTCTTT. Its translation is CASSQWDSSNTEAFF.

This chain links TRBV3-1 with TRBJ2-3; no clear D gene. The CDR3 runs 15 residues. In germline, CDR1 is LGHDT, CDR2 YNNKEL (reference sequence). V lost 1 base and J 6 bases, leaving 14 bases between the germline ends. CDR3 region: CASSQGTPTGDTQYF. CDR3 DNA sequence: TGTGCCAGCAGCCAAGGGACCCCGACCGGGGATACGCAGTATTTT.

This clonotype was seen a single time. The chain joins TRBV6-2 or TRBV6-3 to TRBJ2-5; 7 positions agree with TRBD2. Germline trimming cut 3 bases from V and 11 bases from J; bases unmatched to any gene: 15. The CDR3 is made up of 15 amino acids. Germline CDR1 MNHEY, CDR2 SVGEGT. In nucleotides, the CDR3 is TGTGCCAGCAGTTATGCTAGCGGACGTAACAATGAGCAGTACTTC. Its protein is CASSYASGRNNEQYF.

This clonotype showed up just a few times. CDR3: CASSTGMTSGFYEQYF. CDR3 bases: TGTGCCAGCAGCACGGGGATGACTAGCGGATTCTACGAGCAGTACTTC. The V and J genes are TRBV7-8 and TRBJ2-7; TRBD2 matches at 9 bases. Germline CDR1 SGHVS, CDR2 FQNEAQ. This CDR3 contains 16 residues. V gave up 5 bases and J gave up 3 bases; unmatched junction bases: 11.

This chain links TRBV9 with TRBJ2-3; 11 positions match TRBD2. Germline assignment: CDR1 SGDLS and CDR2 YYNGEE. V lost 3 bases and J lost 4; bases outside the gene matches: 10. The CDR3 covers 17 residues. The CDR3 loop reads CASSALAGGGGADTQYF. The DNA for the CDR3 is TGTGCCAGCAGCGCTCTAGCGGGGGGCGGGGGCGCAGATACGCAGTATTTT.

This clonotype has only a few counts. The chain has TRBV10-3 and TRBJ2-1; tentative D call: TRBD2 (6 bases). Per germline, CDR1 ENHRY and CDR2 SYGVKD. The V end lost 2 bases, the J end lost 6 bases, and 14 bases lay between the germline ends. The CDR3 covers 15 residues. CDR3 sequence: CAISEIGGFANEQFF. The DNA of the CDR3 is TGTGCCATCAGTGAGATTGGGGGGTTCGCCAATGAGCAGTTCTTC.

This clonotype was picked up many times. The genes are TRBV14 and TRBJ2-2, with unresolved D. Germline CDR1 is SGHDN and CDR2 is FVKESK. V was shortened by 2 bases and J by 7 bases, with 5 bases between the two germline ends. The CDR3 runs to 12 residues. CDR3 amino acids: CASSQLGGELFF. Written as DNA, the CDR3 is TGTGCCAGCAGCCAACTGGGCGGGGAGCTGTTTTTT.

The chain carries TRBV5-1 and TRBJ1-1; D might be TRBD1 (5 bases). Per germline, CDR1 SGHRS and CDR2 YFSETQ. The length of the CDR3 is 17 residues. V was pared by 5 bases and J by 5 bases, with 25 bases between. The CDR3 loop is CASRNSFGGGGGTEAFF. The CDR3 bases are TGCGCCAGCAGAAATTCGTTTGGTGGGGGGGGAGGGACTGAAGCTTTCTTT.

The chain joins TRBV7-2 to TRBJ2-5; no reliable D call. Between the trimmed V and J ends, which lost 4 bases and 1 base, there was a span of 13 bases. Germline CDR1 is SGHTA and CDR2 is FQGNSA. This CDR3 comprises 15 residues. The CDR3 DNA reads TGTGCCAGCAGCTCCGGCTCGGCCAGCCAAGAGACCCAGTACTTC. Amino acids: CASSSGSASQETQYF.

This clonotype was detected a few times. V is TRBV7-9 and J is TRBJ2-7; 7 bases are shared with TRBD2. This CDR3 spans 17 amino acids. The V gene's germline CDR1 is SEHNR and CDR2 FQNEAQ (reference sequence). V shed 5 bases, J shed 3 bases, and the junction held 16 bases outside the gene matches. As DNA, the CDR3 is TGTGCCAGCAGCCCGGCCATCCCGGGACTATCCCTCTACGAGCAGTACTTC. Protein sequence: CASSPAIPGLSLYEQYF.

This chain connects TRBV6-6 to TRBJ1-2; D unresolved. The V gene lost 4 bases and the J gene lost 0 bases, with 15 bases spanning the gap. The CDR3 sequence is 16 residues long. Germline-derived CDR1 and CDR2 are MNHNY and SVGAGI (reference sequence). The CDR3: CASSSPERPPNYGYTF. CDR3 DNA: TGTGCCAGCAGTTCCCCGGAGCGTCCGCCTAACTATGGCTACACCTTC.

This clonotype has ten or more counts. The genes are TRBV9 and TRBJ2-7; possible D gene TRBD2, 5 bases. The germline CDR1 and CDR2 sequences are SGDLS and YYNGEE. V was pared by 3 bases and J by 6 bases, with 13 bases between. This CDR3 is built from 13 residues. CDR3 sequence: CASSDEGEVEQYF. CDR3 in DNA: TGTGCCAGCAGCGACGAGGGTGAGGTCGAGCAGTACTTC.

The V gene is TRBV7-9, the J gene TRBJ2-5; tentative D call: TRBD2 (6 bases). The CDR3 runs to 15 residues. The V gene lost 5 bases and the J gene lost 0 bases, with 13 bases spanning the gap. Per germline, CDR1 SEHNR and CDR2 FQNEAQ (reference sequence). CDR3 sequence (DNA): TGTGCCAGCAGCGACCCCTGGACTAACCAAGAGACCCAGTACTTC. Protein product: CASSDPWTNQETQYF.

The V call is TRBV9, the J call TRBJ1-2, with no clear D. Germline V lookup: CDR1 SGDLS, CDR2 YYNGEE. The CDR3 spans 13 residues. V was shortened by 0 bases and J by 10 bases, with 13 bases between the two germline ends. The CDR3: CASSVEGGDDYTF. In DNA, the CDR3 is TGTGCCAGCAGCGTAGAAGGCGGTGATGACTACACCTTC.

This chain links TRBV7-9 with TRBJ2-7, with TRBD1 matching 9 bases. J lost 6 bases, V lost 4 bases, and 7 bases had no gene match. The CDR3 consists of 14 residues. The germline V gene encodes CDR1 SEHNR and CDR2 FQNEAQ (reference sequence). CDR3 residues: CASSSTGGQLEQYF. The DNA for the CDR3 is TGTGCCAGCAGCTCGACAGGGGGGCAACTCGAGCAGTACTTC.

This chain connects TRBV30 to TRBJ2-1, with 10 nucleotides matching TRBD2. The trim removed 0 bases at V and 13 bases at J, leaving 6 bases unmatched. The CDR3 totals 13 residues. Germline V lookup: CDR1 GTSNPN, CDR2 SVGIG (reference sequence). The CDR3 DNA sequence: TGTGCCTGGAGTGTACAGCGGGGGGGCCTTCAGTTCTTC. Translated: CAWSVQRGGLQFF. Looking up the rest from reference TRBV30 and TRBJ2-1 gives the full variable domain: SQTIHQWPATLVQPVGSPLSLECTVEGTSNPNLYWYRQAAGRGLQLLFYSVGIGQISSEVPQNLSASRPQDRQFILSSKKLLLSDSGFYLCAWSVQRGGLQFFGPGTRLTVL.